This record looks at one TCR beta chain sequence and its context. This entry comes from a study of blood T cell repertoires in COVID-19. Overall study: From T cells, B-cell-depleted T cells, or PBMCs came the material, which was cDNA or gDNA.

The Seattle site enrolled patients during active infection and followed them longitudinally. Study processing details: Estimation of nucleated cell counts was performed using reference gene primer amplification. Using immunoSEQ multiplex PCR, the repertoire was profiled, and TCRdb retains in-frame clones only, with some absent. V and J calls and clone size are those listed in that table; D and trimming were worked out from the DNA. The table records a few hundred thousand clones, around 90% of them present only once. The material sequenced was peripheral blood. This clonotype originated in a young man with COVID-19, enrolled during active disease.

This CDR3 is CASSIRTVFTGELFF. The CDR3 region has the DNA TGTGCCAGCAGCATCCGGACAGTCTTCACCGGGGAGCTGTTTTTT. This sequence joins TRBV11-2 and TRBJ2-2; D possibly corresponds to TRBD1 (6 bases). CDR3 size: 15 residues. The germline V gene has CDR1 SGHAT and CDR2 FQNNGV. With 5 bases removed from V and 4 bases from J, the gap between germline ends came to 14 bases. The full variable domain, rest sourced from reference TRBV11-2 and TRBJ2-2, is EAGVAQSPRYKIIEKRQSVAFWCNPISGHATLYWYQQILGQGPKLLIQFQNNGVVDDSQLPKDRFSAERLKGVDSTLKIQPAKLEDSAVYLCASSIRTVFTGELFFGEGSRLTVL.